This passage covers 16 T cell receptor beta chains from one sample sequenced in a study of OX40 agonist ivuxolimab in advanced cancers. The repertoire was sequenced with immunoSEQ multiplex PCR; TCRdb's copy has only in-frame clones and lacks some. Of some 98,000 clones in the sample, around nine tenths were seen once. The specimen comprised CD4+ or CD8+ T cells sorted from blood, sampled in a trial of the OX40 agonist ivuxolimab. The origin of the receptors is an adult with an advanced solid tumor such as melanoma, head and neck, liver or kidney cancer.

The rearrangement links TRBV14 to TRBJ1-2, with 9 bases aligning to TRBD1. Germline values: CDR1 SGHDN, CDR2 FVKESK. Trimming cost V 2 bases and J 5 bases; bases outside gene matches: 9. The CDR3 is made up of 16 amino acids. The CDR3 nucleotides read TGTGCCAGCAGCCAAACAAAAGGACAGGGGACATATGGCTACACCTTC. This sequence encodes CASSQTKGQGTYGYTF.

This clone was detected once. In DNA form, the CDR3 reads TGTGCCAGCAGTGATTTCGAACGTGAGCCCCAGCATTTT. Translating it yields CASSDFEREPQHF. The chain links TRBV6-1 to TRBJ1-5; no clear D gene. Trimming left V 3 bases short and J 8 bases short, with 11 bases between. The CDR3 contains 13 residues. Looked up from germline, CDR1 is MNHNS and CDR2 is SASEGT.

The gene calls are TRBV30 and TRBJ2-6; D not certain. V dropped 5 bases and J dropped 2 bases, with 10 bases sitting between them. The germline V gene has CDR1 GTSNPN and CDR2 SVGIG (reference sequence). The CDR3 totals 14 residues. As DNA, the CDR3 is TGTGCCTGGGCAGTAGAGGCTGGGGCCAACGTCCTGACTTTC. Its translation: CAWAVEAGANVLTF.

The V call is TRBV6-7, the J call TRBJ2-5; D is possibly TRBD1 (6 bases). TRBV6-7 is annotated as an ORF whose role is uncertain. The CDR3 consists of 15 residues. Trimming pared 4 bases from V and 0 bases from J, leaving 12 bases between. The CDR3 protein is CASSLVGQHQETQYF. The CDR3 nucleotides read TGTGCCAGCAGTTTAGTCGGACAGCACCAAGAGACCCAGTACTTC.

The chain uses TRBV2 and TRBJ2-3; TRBD2 matches at 9 bases. With V trimmed by 6 bases and J by 2 bases, 9 bases remained unmatched. Germline lookup yields CDR1 SNHLY and CDR2 FYNNEI. The CDR3 is 16 residues long. The CDR3 loop is CASSGGLAGPTDTQYF. CDR3 nucleotide sequence: TGTGCCAGCAGCGGGGGCCTAGCGGGGCCCACAGATACGCAGTATTTT.

The chain recombines TRBV2 with TRBJ2-4, with D hard to call. The V and J ends lost 6 bases and 4 bases respectively, with 13 bases between them. Per germline, CDR1 SNHLY and CDR2 FYNNEI. CDR3 length: 14 residues. Written as DNA, the CDR3 is TGTGCCAGCAGGGGTTTTGGCATTAAAAACATTCAGTACTTC. Amino acids: CASRGFGIKNIQYF. The whole variable domain, remainder taken from reference TRBV2 and TRBJ2-4, is EPEVTQTPSHQVTQMGQEVILRCVPISNHLYFYWYRQILGQKVEFLVSFYNNEISEKSEIFDDQFSVERPDGSNFTLKIRSTKLEDSAMYFCASRGFGIKNIQYFGAGTRLSVL.

The chain combines TRBV7-9 with TRBJ1-4; D remains unclear. Germline CDR1 is SEHNR and CDR2 is FQNEAQ (reference sequence). This CDR3 is 16 amino acids long. Trimming shortened V by 5 bases and J by 0 bases, and 13 bases separated the two germline ends. This CDR3 reads CASSEEGFATNEKLFF. The CDR3, as DNA: TGTGCCAGCAGCGAAGAGGGTTTTGCAACTAATGAAAAACTGTTTTTT. The variable domain in full, with the rest retrieved from reference TRBV7-9 and TRBJ1-4, is DTGVSQNPRHKITKRGQNVTFRCDPISEHNRLYWYRQTLGQGPEFLTYFQNEAQLEKSRLLSDRFSAERPKGSFSTLEIQRTEQGDSAMYLCASSEEGFATNEKLFFGSGTQLSVL.

The rearrangement joins TRBV7-2 to TRBJ2-3, with TRBD2 as a possible D gene (5 bases). The CDR3 covers 17 residues. The germline V and J ends were trimmed by 0 bases and 4 bases, with 17 bases remaining between them. Germline CDR1 is SGHTA and CDR2 is FQGNSA. CDR3 in DNA: TGTGCCAGCAGCTTAGCTCTAGCCACAACTCGGGCAGATACGCAGTATTTT. Protein product: CASSLALATTRADTQYF.

This chain uses TRBV5-1 with TRBJ1-5, with D unclear. The germline gives CDR1 SGHRS, CDR2 YFSETQ. V was clipped by 6 bases and J by 7 bases, with 14 bases between them. CDR3 length: 13 amino acids. The chain's CDR3 is CASIGGNGQPQHF. The CDR3 region has the DNA TGCGCCAGCATAGGAGGGAACGGGCAGCCCCAGCATTTT.

This clone was observed once. The chain couples TRBV5-4 to TRBJ2-2; D is perhaps TRBD2 (6 bases). Deletions cut 1 base from V and 6 bases from J, with 10 bases between. Germline values: CDR1 SGHNT, CDR2 YYREEE (reference sequence). The CDR3 has 14 amino acids. The CDR3 reads CASSLLSGAGELFF. For the CDR3, the DNA is TGTGCCAGCAGCTTGTTATCGGGGGCCGGGGAGCTGTTTTTT.

This clone occurred a few times. The V gene is TRBV19, the J gene TRBJ2-1; 13 bases map to TRBD2. The CDR3 length is 14 residues. V lost 9 bases, J lost 10 bases, and 9 bases stayed unmatched. Germline CDR1 is LNHDA and CDR2 is SQIVND (reference sequence). CDR3 in amino acids: CASSLAGGRREQFF. DNA of the CDR3: TGTGCCAGCTCACTAGCGGGGGGGCGGAGGGAGCAGTTCTTC.

This chain connects TRBV2 to TRBJ2-1, with a tentative D call TRBD1 (5 bases). CDR3 size: 16 residues. V shed 5 bases and J shed 9 bases, with 23 bases lying between them. CDR1 and CDR2 from the germline V gene are SNHLY and FYNNEI. CDR3 nucleotides: TGTGCCAGCAGTCCTACTCGAGTGGCCCTGGGGCCTGAGCAGTTCTTC. Translating gives CASSPTRVALGPEQFF. The full variable domain, rest sourced from reference TRBV2 and TRBJ2-1, is EPEVTQTPSHQVTQMGQEVILRCVPISNHLYFYWYRQILGQKVEFLVSFYNNEISEKSEIFDDQFSVERPDGSNFTLKIRSTKLEDSAMYFCASSPTRVALGPEQFFGPGTRLTVL.

This chain joins TRBV7-6 and TRBJ2-2; D is possibly TRBD2 (5 bases). The V gene's germline CDR1 is SGHVS and CDR2 FNYEAQ. The CDR3 consists of 14 residues. The V end lost 5 bases, the J end lost 4 bases, and 11 bases lay between the germline ends. The CDR3 DNA is TGTGCCAGCAGCCAAGGGAGTAGCACCGGGGAGCTGTTTTTT. This sequence encodes CASSQGSSTGELFF.

This clone has more than one count but fewer than ten. The CDR3 protein is CASSESGPTEAFF. Here the CDR3 DNA reads TGTGCCAGCAGTGAGTCCGGCCCCACTGAAGCTTTCTTT. The chain employs TRBV6-4 and TRBJ1-1; D is unresolved. V was trimmed by 3 bases and J by 4 bases, leaving 9 bases between them. In germline, CDR1 is MRHNA, CDR2 SNTAGT. The CDR3 covers 13 residues.

V usage is TRBV10-3 and J usage is TRBJ2-3; the D gene is possibly TRBD1 (5 bases). The CDR3 covers 15 residues. V lost 3 bases and J lost 0, with 10 bases in between. CDR1 is ENHRY, CDR2 SYGVKD, per germline. Here the CDR3 reads CAISDPQGSTDTQYF. Here the CDR3 DNA reads TGTGCCATCAGTGACCCCCAGGGTAGCACAGATACGCAGTATTTT.

The gene calls are TRBV6-1 and TRBJ2-7; possibly TRBD1 or TRBD2 for D (5 bases each). Germline lookup yields CDR1 MNHNS and CDR2 SASEGT. V gave up 0 bases and J gave up 3 bases, with 12 bases separating them. The CDR3 sequence is 15 residues long. Here the CDR3 DNA reads TGTGCCAGCAGTGAAGCGGGGACCATCTACTACGAGCAGTACTTC. Translating it yields CASSEAGTIYYEQYF.